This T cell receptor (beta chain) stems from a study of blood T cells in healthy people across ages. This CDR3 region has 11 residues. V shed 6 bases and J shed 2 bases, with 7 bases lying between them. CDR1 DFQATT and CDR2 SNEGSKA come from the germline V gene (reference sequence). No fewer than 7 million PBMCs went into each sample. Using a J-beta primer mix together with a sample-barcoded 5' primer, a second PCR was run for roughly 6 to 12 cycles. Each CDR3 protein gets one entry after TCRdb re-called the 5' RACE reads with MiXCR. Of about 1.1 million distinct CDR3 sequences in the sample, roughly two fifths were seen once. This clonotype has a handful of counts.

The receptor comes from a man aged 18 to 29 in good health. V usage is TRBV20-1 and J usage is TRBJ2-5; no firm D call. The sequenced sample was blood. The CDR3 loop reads CSALPQETQYF. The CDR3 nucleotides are TGCAGTGCCCTACCACAAGAGACCCAGTACTTC.